This T cell receptor (beta chain) originates from a study of identical twins. Study results and caveats: The models gave estimates that fell short of the out-of-frame TCR alpha sharing seen in monozygotic twins. Abundant beta clonotypes from cord blood bore fewer insertions; memory repertoires lacked this pattern.

In TCRdb, the 5' RACE reads were re-called with MiXCR into one record per CDR3 protein. The table shows 1.5 million to 2 million distinct CDR3 sequences, with more than 30% occurring only once. V shed 1 base and J shed 7 bases, with 26 bases lying between them. CDR1 and CDR2 (germline): MNHEY, SVGAGI. The CDR3 has 18 residues. A note on this clonotype: Its antigen is still unknown.

The sequenced material came from cord blood. V usage is TRBV6-5 and J usage is TRBJ2-7, with D possibly called TRBD1 or TRBD2 (5 bases each). The receptor was derived from a newborn girl in good health. CDR3 sequence (DNA): TGTGCCAGCAGTTACTACCGAAAAGGGGACCCCTTTTACAATGAGCAGTACTTC. Translating gives CASSYYRKGDPFYNEQYF.